A selection of T cell receptor beta chains follows, all from one sample in a study of blood T cell repertoires in COVID-19. Here immunoSEQ multiplex PCR was the method, and the copy in TCRdb shows in-frame clones only, minus some. The sample has fewer than 300,000 clones, 65% to 85% seen once; the top ten hold approximately 1.5%. Sample: peripheral blood. These TCRs come from a human donor with COVID-19, enrolled during active disease. The donor label of this sample is uncertain. CDR3s include the opening cysteine and the closing phenylalanine or tryptophan. The D gene is left open where the match is weak. Clone size is given for some rows only: seen once, a few or many times, or a class if the clone is expanded.

v_call	j_call	d_call	clone_size	cdr3_aa	cdr3_nt
TRBV5-1	TRBJ1-2	NA	NA	CASSRDSLDYGYTF	TGCGCCAGCAGCCGAGACAGTCTGGACTATGGCTACACCTTC
TRBV28	TRBJ2-1	NA	once	CASSTYNEQFF	TGTGCCAGCAGTACTTACAATGAGCAGTTCTTC
TRBV5-6	TRBJ2-6	NA	once	CASSWTKWERNVLTF	TGTGCCAGCAGCTGGACCAAGTGGGAGCGGAACGTCCTGACTTTC
TRBV30	TRBJ2-1	NA	NA	CAGTYTLGGEQFF	TGTGCGGGCACATACACTCTGGGGGGTGAGCAGTTCTTC
TRBV28	TRBJ2-1	TRBD1	NA	CASRPDEGASANEQFF	TGTGCCAGCAGACCCGACGAGGGGGCCTCGGCTAATGAGCAGTTCTTC
TRBV7-2	TRBJ2-1	NA	NA	CASSLVPGYNEQFF	TGTGCCAGCAGCTTAGTTCCGGGGTACAATGAGCAGTTCTTC
TRBV10-1	TRBJ2-3	NA	NA	CAREDFRGWTDTQYF	TGCGCCAGAGAGGACTTCCGAGGGTGGACAGATACGCAGTATTTT
TRBV7-2	TRBJ2-1	TRBD2	NA	CASSKRRLAGGPGDNEQFF	TGTGCCAGCAGCAAGAGGAGGCTAGCGGGCGGCCCTGGGGACAATGAGCAGTTCTTC
TRBV11-2	TRBJ2-2	NA	NA	CASSLGEGELFF	TGTGCCAGCAGCTTAGGAGAAGGGGAGCTGTTTTTT
TRBV28	TRBJ1-1	NA	NA	CASRPPGWGTEAFF	TGTGCCAGCAGACCCCCGGGGTGGGGCACTGAAGCTTTCTTT
TRBV19	TRBJ2-3	NA	NA	CASSIGQPPDTQYF	TGTGCCAGTAGTATAGGACAGCCCCCAGATACGCAGTATTTT
TRBV28	TRBJ2-2	NA	NA	CASKSRGLPRNTGELFF	TGTGCCAGCAAGTCGCGCGGATTGCCAAGAAACACCGGGGAGCTGTTTTTT
TRBV30	TRBJ1-2	NA	NA	CAWSVQRGVFNTF	TGTGCCTGGAGTGTACAAAGGGGCGTATTTAACACCTTC
TRBV30	TRBJ2-7	TRBD2	NA	CAWVTGLAGPVDEQYF	TGTGCCTGGGTAACGGGACTAGCGGGACCGGTAGACGAGCAGTACTTC
TRBV19	TRBJ1-4	TRBD1	NA	CASNKDRASEKLFF	TGTGCCAGTAATAAGGACAGGGCAAGTGAAAAACTGTTTTTT
TRBV28	TRBJ1-2	TRBD1	NA	CASSLMGTGGDYGYTF	TGTGCCAGCAGTTTAATGGGGACAGGGGGCGACTATGGCTACACCTTC
TRBV6-5	TRBJ1-4	NA	NA	CASSREQGVKLFF	TGTGCCAGCAGCCGCGAACAGGGCGTAAAACTGTTTTTT
TRBV2	TRBJ1-2	NA	once	CASSEGTTGYYGYTF	TGTGCCAGCAGTGAGGGAACTACAGGGTACTATGGCTACACCTTC
TRBV6-1	TRBJ2-7	NA	NA	CASSEAREGPQYF	TGTGCCAGCAGTGAAGCCAGGGAAGGTCCTCAGTACTTC
TRBV29-1	TRBJ1-4	NA	NA	CSVETSVPKLFF	TGCAGCGTTGAAACAAGTGTGCCCAAACTGTTTTTT
TRBV2	TRBJ2-7	NA	NA	CAIDKSDPGLKQYF	TGTGCCATTGATAAGTCCGACCCAGGTTTGAAGCAGTACTTC
TRBV7-2	TRBJ1-3	NA	NA	CASSLRDPHSSGNTIYF	TGTGCCAGCAGCTTACGAGATCCTCATAGCTCTGGAAACACCATATATTTT
TRBV6-5	TRBJ2-3	TRBD2	NA	CASSPLAGGTDTQYF	TGTGCCAGCAGTCCTCTAGCGGGAGGCACAGATACGCAGTATTTT
TRBV10-2	TRBJ1-1	NA	few	CASKREANTEAFF	TGCGCCAGCAAACGGGAGGCTAACACTGAAGCTTTCTTT
TRBV7-9	TRBJ2-3	TRBD1	NA	CASSLVYGTATDTQYF	TGTGCCAGCAGCTTGGTTTATGGGACAGCCACAGATACGCAGTATTTT
TRBV2	TRBJ1-1	TRBD1	NA	CANTQGADTEAFF	TGTGCCAATACGCAGGGGGCGGACACTGAAGCTTTCTTT
TRBV6-4	TRBJ2-2	NA	NA	CASRTSLNTGELFF	TGTGCCAGCAGAACTAGCCTGAACACCGGGGAGCTGTTTTTT
TRBV21-1	TRBJ2-1	NA	NA	CASRQGSFNEQFF	TGTGCCAGCAGGCAGGGGTCGTTCAATGAGCAGTTCTTC
TRBV6-5	TRBJ1-1	TRBD1	NA	CASRFEGAGEAFF	TGTGCCAGCAGATTTGAGGGGGCCGGCGAAGCTTTCTTT
TRBV9	TRBJ2-7	TRBD2	NA	CASSVATSASEQYF	TGTGCCAGCAGCGTAGCGACTAGCGCGAGCGAGCAGTACTTC
TRBV11-2	TRBJ1-1	NA	NA	CASSSIQYAGAFF	TGTGCCAGCAGCTCCATACAGTACGCGGGAGCTTTCTTT
TRBV27	TRBJ2-7	TRBD1	NA	CASSKQTGNSYEQYF	TGTGCCAGCAGTAAACAGACAGGGAACTCCTACGAGCAGTACTTC
TRBV6-4	TRBJ2-7	TRBD2	NA	CASSDSTIAGTSGSSGSGSYEQYF	TGTGCCAGCAGTGACTCGACAATCGCCGGGACTAGCGGGTCCTCGGGATCGGGCTCCTACGAGCAGTACTTC
TRBV7-8	TRBJ2-5	TRBD1	NA	CASSAGTGSRQETQYF	TGTGCCAGCAGCGCGGGGACAGGTTCTCGCCAAGAGACCCAGTACTTC
TRBV28	TRBJ1-1	NA	NA	CASRPPGRTAFF	TGTGCCAGCAGGCCTCCGGGGAGGACGGCTTTCTTT
TRBV7-2	TRBJ2-3	TRBD2	NA	CASSLGLADTDTQYF	TGTGCCAGCAGCTTAGGGCTAGCGGACACAGATACGCAGTATTTT
TRBV30	TRBJ1-3	NA	NA	CAWSVYRGFRSGNTIYF	TGTGCCTGGAGTGTATATCGGGGGTTTCGCTCTGGAAACACCATATATTTT
TRBV9	TRBJ1-6	NA	NA	CASSEKGYRSYNSPLHF	TGTGCCAGCAGCGAGAAGGGGTATAGGTCCTATAATTCACCCCTCCACTTT
TRBV29-1	TRBJ1-2	NA	NA	CSVDIQGSDGYTF	TGCAGCGTTGATATACAGGGAAGTGATGGCTACACCTTC
TRBV9	TRBJ1-2	NA	NA	CASSATSYGYTF	TGTGCCAGCAGCGCAACAAGTTATGGCTACACCTTC
TRBV28	TRBJ1-4	NA	NA	CASSLLASSNEKLFF	TGTGCCAGCAGTTTATTGGCCAGTTCTAATGAAAAACTGTTTTTT
TRBV18	TRBJ1-5	NA	NA	CASSPGRGNQPQHF	TGTGCCAGCTCCCCTGGGCGGGGCAATCAGCCCCAGCATTTT
TRBV2	TRBJ2-3	NA	NA	CASSERDTRTDTQYF	TGTGCCAGCAGTGAACGGGACACCCGCACAGATACGCAGTATTTT
TRBV29-1	TRBJ1-5	TRBD1	NA	CSVGQKNQPQHF	TGCAGCGTGGGACAGAAGAATCAGCCCCAGCATTTT
TRBV28	TRBJ1-2	TRBD1	NA	CASSLSFAGTGHGYTF	TGTGCCAGCAGTTTAAGTTTTGCCGGGACAGGGCATGGCTACACCTTC
TRBV28	TRBJ1-2	NA	few	CASSPRGEGKSYGYTF	TGTGCCAGCAGCCCTCGGGGAGAAGGTAAAAGCTATGGCTACACCTTC
TRBV7-8	TRBJ2-7	TRBD1	NA	CASSFPVGQGGREQYF	TGTGCCAGCAGCTTTCCGGTGGGACAGGGAGGACGCGAGCAGTACTTC
TRBV9	TRBJ2-2	TRBD1	few	CASSVGGTGTGELFF	TGTGCCAGCAGCGTAGGGGGGACAGGCACCGGGGAGCTGTTTTTT
TRBV7-6	TRBJ1-3	TRBD1	NA	CASSPKGDRSLLGNTIYF	TGTGCCAGCAGCCCTAAAGGGGACAGGTCCCTACTGGGAAACACCATATATTTT
TRBV10-3	TRBJ2-2	TRBD2	NA	CATPGTTENTGELFF	TGTGCCACACCTGGGACTACCGAGAACACCGGGGAGCTGTTTTTT
TRBV30	TRBJ1-1	NA	once	CAWSVGPQGKTFF	TGTGCCTGGAGTGTGGGGCCGCAGGGGAAGACTTTCTTT
TRBV10-1	TRBJ2-7	TRBD2	once	CASSDRGRTGEQYF	TGCGCCAGCAGTGATCGCGGGAGGACGGGGGAGCAGTACTTC